The next 17 T cell receptor beta chains were all read from a single sample in a study of metastatic and nonmetastatic thyroid tumors. No patient received treatment before thyroid surgery. TCRdb re-analyzed the PCR reads using MiXCR. The sample carries roughly 14,000 clones, roughly 25% recorded once. Material for sequencing was tumor tissue. The receptors derive from a female donor with papillary thyroid cancer or a benign thyroid nodule (not recorded which). Some clones in this sample may be carry-over from other donors' samples.

Concerning this clone itself: No DNA is shown, since the ends of the CDR3 on it are uncertain; the CDR3 is the one TCRdb lists. The genes are TRBV20-1 and TRBJ1-5; TRBD1 reflects the table's D call only, with no check against the DNA. The CDR3 region is 16 residues in length, termini included. CDR1 is DFQATT and CDR2 is SNEGSKA in the germline V gene (reference sequence). This CDR3 is CSARAFGPGNHQTRHF.

The chain carries TRBV6-2 or TRBV6-3 and TRBJ2-2; 10 bases are a match to TRBD2. Germline CDR1 and CDR2: MNHEY and SVGEGT. CDR3 length equals 18 residues. V shed 4 bases and J 0 bases; nucleotides not matched to a gene: 8. For the CDR3, the DNA is TGTGCCAGCAGTTTACCTCGACTAGCGGGCGCGAACACCGGGGAGCTGTTTTTT. Its translation: CASSLPRLAGANTGELFF.

The V gene is TRBV18, the J gene TRBJ2-7, with D hard to call. The V end lost 1 base, the J end lost 1 base, and 11 bases lay between the germline ends. Germline lookup yields CDR1 KGHSH and CDR2 LQKENI. CDR3 length: 15 amino acids. CDR3 sequence reads: CASSPLRVPSYEQYF. The CDR3 nucleotides are TGTGCCAGCTCACCACTGCGTGTCCCGTCCTACGAGCAGTACTTC.

J is TRBJ2-7 and V is TRBV6-1, with TRBD1 matching over 10 bases. CDR1 is MNHNS, CDR2 SASEGT, per germline. The CDR3 is 13 residues long. The J segment lost 4 bases and the V segment lost 10 bases, leaving 7 bases of the junction unmatched. The CDR3 DNA is TGTGCCATCAGGGACAGGGGCCCGTACGAGCAGTACTTC. Protein product: CAIRDRGPYEQYF.

This clone was observed at least ten times. The chain carries TRBV24-1 and TRBJ2-1; 12 nucleotides agree with TRBD1. V lost 2 bases and J lost 4; bases outside the gene matches: 5. The CDR3 has 17 residues. Germline V gene sequence: CDR1 KGHDR, CDR2 SFDVKD. The CDR3 coding sequence is TGTGCCACCAGTGATTCAGGGACAGGGGGCTGGTACAATGAGCAGTTCTTC. Amino acids: CATSDSGTGGWYNEQFF.

This clone has more than one count but fewer than ten. This chain uses TRBV20-1 with TRBJ2-3, with 10 bases lining up with TRBD2. Unmatched junction bases numbered 11, after V lost 0 bases and J lost 2 bases. Per the germline V gene, CDR1 is DFQATT and CDR2 is SNEGSKA (reference sequence). The CDR3 has 18 amino acids. The CDR3 loop is CSARDDPRTSGHTDTQYF. CDR3 DNA: TGCAGTGCTAGAGATGACCCTCGGACTAGCGGCCACACAGATACGCAGTATTTT.

This clone was recorded at least ten times. V gene TRBV28 combines with J gene TRBJ2-4; a weak D match, TRBD1 (6 bases). Germline V gene lookup returns CDR1 MDHEN and CDR2 SYDVKM. Trimming left V 6 bases short and J 0 bases short, with 18 bases between. The CDR3 is 17 residues long. This CDR3 reads CASSSPDRTLAKNIQYF. CDR3 sequence (DNA): TGTGCCAGCAGCTCCCCCGACAGGACTCTAGCCAAAAACATTCAGTACTTC. The complete variable domain, with remaining parts taken from reference TRBV28 and TRBJ2-4, reads DVKVTQSSRYLVKRTGEKVFLECVQDMDHENMFWYRQDPGLGLRLIYFSYDVKMKEKGDIPEGYSVSREKKERFSLILESASTNQTSMYLCASSSPDRTLAKNIQYFGAGTRLSVL.

This clone has only one observation. The chain recombines TRBV20-1 with TRBJ2-3; D is perhaps TRBD2 (5 bases). The CDR3 is made up of 14 amino acids. V lost 6 bases and J lost 0, with 13 bases in between. The germline V gene has CDR1 DFQATT and CDR2 SNEGSKA (reference sequence). CDR3 loop: CSAPLSVSTDTQYF. As DNA, the CDR3 is TGCAGTGCACCGCTTAGCGTTAGCACAGATACGCAGTATTTT.

The gene calls are TRBV20-1 and TRBJ2-1, with D unclear. Looked up from germline, CDR1 is DFQATT and CDR2 is SNEGSKA (reference sequence). The CDR3 is made up of 14 amino acids. With 3 bases removed from V and 15 bases from J, the gap between germline ends came to 24 bases. CDR3 in amino acids: CSARNPNANSYGFF. As DNA, the CDR3 is TGCAGTGCTAGGAACCCGAACGCGAATTCTTATGGGTTCTTC.

This clone was seen a handful of times. The gene calls are TRBV28 and TRBJ1-1; D is perhaps TRBD1 (6 bases). The germline V gene encodes CDR1 MDHEN and CDR2 SYDVKM. There are 12 residues in the CDR3. Trimming took 10 bases from V and 3 from J, leaving 12 bases between them. The CDR3, as DNA: TGTGCCATCTCCGCAGGGGACACTGAAGCTTTCTTT. Its protein product is CAISAGDTEAFF.

Many counts were recorded for this clone. The chain is built from TRBV20-1 and TRBJ2-1; 10 nucleotides align to TRBD2. Germline V gene sequence: CDR1 DFQATT, CDR2 SNEGSKA (reference sequence). V was pared by 5 bases and J by 8 bases, with 9 bases of the junction left unmatched. The CDR3 is made up of 14 amino acids. The DNA of the CDR3 is TGCAGTGCTTCCGGGACTAGCGACGGGCATGAGCAGTTCTTC. This gives the protein CSASGTSDGHEQFF.

The rearrangement uses TRBV12-3 or TRBV12-4 and TRBJ2-7; a possible D gene is TRBD1 (5 bases). This CDR3 comprises 13 residues. V was cut by 5 bases and J by 4 bases, with 12 bases left in between. The CDR3 loop is CASSPRPGYEQYF. Written as DNA, the CDR3 is TGTGCCAGCAGTCCCCGCCCAGGGTACGAGCAGTACTTC.

Points on this clone: A much larger clone lies one base from this, so it may be a read error. This sequence joins TRBV28 and TRBJ1-5; perhaps TRBD1 as D (6 bases). The germline CDR1 and CDR2 sequences are MDHEN and SYDVKM. This CDR3 region has 14 residues. CDR3 DNA: TGTGTCAGCAAACTACAGGGCTGCAATCAGCCCCAGCATTTT. Its translation is CVSKLQGCNQPQHF.

This clone was detected a few times. An end of the junction differs from the germline gene, which may be a read error. The chain employs TRBV10-1 and TRBJ2-6; possibly TRBD1 for D (6 bases). The germline V gene has CDR1 WNHNN and CDR2 SYGVQD (reference sequence). This CDR3 has 17 residues. This CDR3 reads CASRDRDMSSGANFLTF. As DNA, the CDR3 is TGCGCCAGCAGAGACCGGGACATGAGCTCTGGGGCCAACTTCCTGACTTTC.

This clone was seen repeatedly, ten times or more. This chain connects TRBV20-1 to TRBJ2-3; D unresolved. The CDR3 is 12 residues long. V lost 5 bases to trimming and J lost 4 bases, with 10 bases between them. CDR1 is DFQATT, CDR2 SNEGSKA, per germline (reference sequence). In DNA, the CDR3 is TGCAGTGCTTTTCATAGTCCAGATACGCAGTATTTT. Its translation: CSAFHSPDTQYF.

This clone occurred many times. This rearrangement joins TRBV11-2 to TRBJ1-6, with D possibly matching TRBD1 (6 bases). CDR1 and CDR2 from the germline V gene are SGHAT and FQNNGV. The CDR3 covers 14 residues. Trimming removed 0 bases from V and 6 bases from J, with 6 bases in between. The CDR3 DNA reads as TGTGCCAGCAGCTTAGAACAGGGTAATTCACCCCTCCACTTT. It codes for CASSLEQGNSPLHF.

This clone was picked up many times. This sample includes further DNA sequences coding for the same CDR3. The chain uses TRBV28 and TRBJ2-3; no definite D call. CDR3 length equals 14 residues. Trimming took off 5 bases at V and 7 bases at J, with 16 bases between the two ends. Germline V CDR1 and CDR2: MDHEN, SYDVKM. This CDR3 reads CASSPPTSSHTQYF. CDR3 DNA sequence: TGTGCCAGCAGTCCACCGACTTCCTCACATACGCAGTATTTT.